This section outlines one T cell receptor beta chain sequence together with its context. This CDR3 spans 18 amino acids. Trimming cost V 8 bases and J 5 bases, with 28 bases left between them. Germline V gene lookup returns CDR1 SNHLY and CDR2 FYNNEI. Original analysis: How many nucleated cells were present was estimated from reference gene primer amplification. Libraries were prepared by immunoSEQ multiplex PCR; TCRdb keeps only in-frame clonotypes and omits some of them. That table supplies the V and J calls and clone size; D and trimming were determined from the DNA. The repertoire holds about 150,000 clones, with 75% to 85% as singletons. This sample was included in a study of blood T cell repertoires in COVID-19. Across the whole study: Both acute and convalescent COVID-19 samples were obtained from the United States, Italy and Spain. The cDNA or gDNA used as material had been derived from T cells, B-cell-depleted T cells, or PBMCs.

This clonotype was sampled from a man aged 55 to 70 with acute or convalescent COVID-19. Material for sequencing was peripheral blood. The chain combines TRBV2 with TRBJ2-1; D is uncertain. The CDR3 spells CASGTSVGVTETNNEQFF. The CDR3 DNA is TGTGCCAGCGGAACTTCAGTTGGTGTAACCGAAACTAACAATGAGCAGTTCTTC. Complete variable domain (other parts from reference TRBV2 and TRBJ2-1): EPEVTQTPSHQVTQMGQEVILRCVPISNHLYFYWYRQILGQKVEFLVSFYNNEISEKSEIFDDQFSVERPDGSNFTLKIRSTKLEDSAMYFCASGTSVGVTETNNEQFFGPGTRLTVL.